The rows below give T cell receptor beta chains drawn from one sample of a study of preoperative IRX-2 immunotherapy in early breast cancer. The method was immunoSEQ multiplex PCR; TCRdb's version includes in-frame clones alone and lacks a portion of them. This sample has about 37,000 clones, with around four fifths found just once. Sequencing used lymph node tissue, obtained after IRX-2 immunotherapy. Every receptor here comes from a human donor with breast cancer. Each CDR3 is given with its conserved first and last residue. Some rows mark clone size as missing; the rest say once, few, many or name a class of expanded clone.

j_call: TRBJ2-5
v_call: TRBV1
clone_size: .
cdr3_aa: CASSQELGAGETQYF

j_call: TRBJ1-5
v_call: TRBV6-8
clone_size: .
cdr3_aa: CASSLKGRNQPQHF

j_call: TRBJ1-6
v_call: TRBV5-1
clone_size: .
cdr3_aa: CASASSGENSPLHF

j_call: TRBJ1-4
v_call: TRBV19
clone_size: .
cdr3_aa: CASSIGFAVPNEKLFF

j_call: TRBJ1-6
v_call: TRBV29-1
clone_size: .
cdr3_aa: CSVARDESSPLHF

j_call: TRBJ1-6
v_call: TRBV11-3
clone_size: once
cdr3_aa: CASSWDSNNSPLHF

j_call: TRBJ1-2
v_call: TRBV19
clone_size: .
cdr3_aa: CASTGGPAYGYTF

j_call: TRBJ2-7
v_call: TRBV6-8
clone_size: .
cdr3_aa: CAISPVRGMVYEQYF

j_call: TRBJ1-6
v_call: TRBV30
clone_size: once
cdr3_aa: CAWTPGTLGNSPLHF

j_call: TRBJ1-1
v_call: TRBV7-4
clone_size: .
cdr3_aa: CASSHYRGNTEAFF

j_call: TRBJ1-3
v_call: TRBV10-2
clone_size: few
cdr3_aa: CASSDLGGTGNTIYF

j_call: TRBJ2-6
v_call: TRBV28
clone_size: .
cdr3_aa: CASSLSSGANVLTF

j_call: TRBJ1-1
v_call: TRBV28
clone_size: once
cdr3_aa: CACGGVLITEAFF

j_call: TRBJ1-5
v_call: TRBV7-2
clone_size: .
cdr3_aa: CASSSNGVYSNQPQHF

j_call: TRBJ1-1
v_call: TRBV6-8
clone_size: .
cdr3_aa: CASSLQEGTEAFF

j_call: TRBJ2-1
v_call: TRBV6-8
clone_size: once
cdr3_aa: CASTTGGYNEQFF

j_call: TRBJ1-1
v_call: TRBV10-3
clone_size: .
cdr3_aa: CAISESDQNTEAFF

j_call: TRBJ1-5
v_call: TRBV19
clone_size: .
cdr3_aa: CASSRPRQPQHF

j_call: TRBJ2-7
v_call: TRBV5-1
clone_size: .
cdr3_aa: CASSRTSGGHEQYF

j_call: TRBJ2-7
v_call: TRBV11-3
clone_size: .
cdr3_aa: CASSLERGPPMEQYF

j_call: TRBJ1-1
v_call: TRBV6-8
clone_size: .
cdr3_aa: CASRRRVHGINGGTEAFF

j_call: TRBJ1-4
v_call: TRBV11-3
clone_size: .
cdr3_aa: CASSIETSRREKLFF

j_call: TRBJ2-5
v_call: TRBV7-1
clone_size: .
cdr3_aa: CASSFLGGGAGETQYF

j_call: TRBJ1-4
v_call: TRBV11-3
clone_size: .
cdr3_aa: CASSEGFGRNEKLFF

j_call: TRBJ1-1
v_call: TRBV11-3
clone_size: .
cdr3_aa: CASSLGGGHTEAFF

j_call: TRBJ2-7
v_call: TRBV6-8
clone_size: once
cdr3_aa: CASSSLAGAYEQYF

j_call: TRBJ2-2
v_call: TRBV11-3
clone_size: .
cdr3_aa: CASSRDRANTGELFF

j_call: TRBJ1-1
v_call: TRBV6-7
clone_size: .
cdr3_aa: CASRSLAGQTEAFF

j_call: TRBJ2-3
v_call: TRBV15
clone_size: .
cdr3_aa: CATSRDEATDTQYF

j_call: TRBJ1-2
v_call: TRBV7-8
clone_size: .
cdr3_aa: CASSLGQPPPGYTF

j_call: TRBJ1-3
v_call: TRBV28
clone_size: .
cdr3_aa: CASSTLRRGNTIYF